Shown below are 25 T cell receptor beta chains from a single sample sequenced in a study. TCRdb recomputed calls from the RT-PCR reads with MiXCR, one row per CDR3 protein. The sample includes about 700,000 distinct CDR3 sequences, 14% of them seen just once. The sample comprised memory CD4+ T cells from blood. Receptor source: a female donor in good health, serving as a healthy control.

This clonotype has at least ten counts. The chain recombines TRBV6-5 with TRBJ1-3, with D maybe TRBD1 (5 bases). V gave up 4 bases and J gave up 2 bases, with 15 bases separating them. The CDR3 covers 16 residues. Looked up from germline, CDR1 is MNHEY and CDR2 is SVGAGI. The CDR3 coding sequence is TGTGCCAGCAGTTCCCGGTCAGGGTGGACTGGAAACACCATATATTTT. It translates to CASSSRSGWTGNTIYF.

This clonotype was detected ten times or more. The V call is TRBV7-2, the J call TRBJ2-1; 7 bases align to TRBD2. Unmatched junction bases numbered 2, after V lost 6 bases and J lost 6 bases. The V gene's germline CDR1 is SGHTA and CDR2 FQGNSA. The length of the CDR3 is 12 residues. The CDR3 nucleotides are TGTGCCAGCAGTCGCGGGAGCAATGAGCAGTTCTTC. Its protein is CASSRGSNEQFF. The full variable domain, in which reference TRBV7-2 and TRBJ2-1 provide the parts outside the CDR3, is GAGVSQSPSNKVTEKGKDVELRCDPISGHTALYWYRQSLGQGLEFLIYFQGNSAPDKSGLPSDRFSAERTGGSVSTLTIQRTQQEDSAVYLCASSRGSNEQFFGPGTRLTVL.

This clonotype was observed a handful of times. CDR3 loop: CASSFAGDNNSPLHF. Here the CDR3 DNA reads TGCGCCAGCAGCTTCGCAGGGGATAACAATTCACCCCTCCACTTT. The rearrangement links TRBV5-1 to TRBJ1-6; D may be TRBD1 (6 bases). This CDR3 comprises 15 residues. Germline V gene sequence: CDR1 SGHRS, CDR2 YFSETQ. V was shortened by 2 bases and J by 7 bases, with 13 bases between the two germline ends.

CDR3 bases: TGTGCCAGCAGCTTAGCAAAAGGGGGCCCCTTCGAGCAGTACTTC. This encodes CASSLAKGGPFEQYF. The chain employs TRBV7-9 and TRBJ2-7, with 7 bases fitting TRBD1. V trimming: 0 bases; J trimming: 6 bases; junction bases outside the gene matches: 8. The CDR3 spans 15 residues. Germline CDR1 is SEHNR and CDR2 is FQNEAQ (reference sequence).

This clonotype has a handful of counts. V and J are TRBV6-5 and TRBJ1-1, with D unclear. Germline values: CDR1 MNHEY, CDR2 SVGAGI. V was shortened by 5 bases and J by 1 base, with 14 bases between the two germline ends. The CDR3 sequence is 15 residues long. DNA of the CDR3: TGTGCCAGCAGTGCCCAGCCGGGGAGGAACACTGAAGCTTTCTTT. Its protein is CASSAQPGRNTEAFF.

This clonotype was seen ten or more times. The chain carries TRBV5-1 and TRBJ1-1; TRBD1 aligns across 10 bases. Germline loops: CDR1 SGHRS, CDR2 YFSETQ. V trimming: 0 bases; J trimming: 1 base; junction bases outside the gene matches: 6. This CDR3 is 17 amino acids long. The DNA for the CDR3 is TGCGCCAGCAGCTTGGCGGGACAGGGGCGGGGGAACACTGAAGCTTTCTTT. It yields the protein CASSLAGQGRGNTEAFF.

The gene calls are TRBV19 and TRBJ1-1; no clear D. Germline V gene sequence: CDR1 LNHDA, CDR2 SQIVND (reference sequence). This CDR3 is 17 amino acids long. V lost 5 bases and J 0 bases, leaving 19 bases between the germline ends. The CDR3, as DNA: TGTGCCAGTAGTCGGCCGCGGGGAGGGTTCATGAACACTGAAGCTTTCTTT. It codes for CASSRPRGGFMNTEAFF.

The gene calls are TRBV20-1 and TRBJ1-2; D perhaps matches TRBD1 (5 bases). Germline-derived CDR1 and CDR2 are DFQATT and SNEGSKA (reference sequence). This CDR3 is 11 amino acids long. V was clipped by 3 bases and J by 8 bases, with 10 bases between them. In nucleotides, the CDR3 is TGCAGTGCTAGGGCAGGGCCCGGCTACACCTTC. It specifies CSARAGPGYTF.

In this sample, this clonotype turned up many times. This chain joins TRBV29-1 and TRBJ2-7; a possible D gene is TRBD1 (6 bases). CDR1 and CDR2 (germline): SQVTM, ANQGSEA. Trimming shortened V by 3 bases and J by 9 bases, and 18 bases separated the two germline ends. This CDR3 has 13 residues. The CDR3 DNA reads as TGCAGCGTTGACGTGGCAGGGGCTAACCGGCAGTACTTC. Residues: CSVDVAGANRQYF.

This clonotype was recorded at least ten times. The chain recombines TRBV15 with TRBJ2-2; D not certain. V was shortened by 8 bases and J by 4 bases, with 14 bases between the two germline ends. CDR3 size: 14 residues. The germline V gene has CDR1 LNHNV and CDR2 YYDKDF (reference sequence). CDR3 sequence reads: CATGLTFLTGELFF. CDR3 DNA sequence: TGTGCCACCGGGTTGACTTTTCTCACCGGGGAGCTGTTTTTT.

This clonotype was seen a few times. The chain couples TRBV5-1 to TRBJ2-2; TRBD1 aligns across 10 bases. Trimming at V came to 5 bases and at J to 6 bases, leaving 7 bases not matched to a gene. Germline CDR1 SGHRS, CDR2 YFSETQ. The CDR3 contains 15 residues. CDR3 sequence (DNA): TGCGCCAGCAGACGGACAGGGGGATTTGCCGGGGAGCTGTTTTTT. Amino acid sequence: CASRRTGGFAGELFF.

This chain links TRBV3-1 with TRBJ2-1; TRBD1 matches 9 bases. Trimming took 1 base from V and 7 from J; bases not matched to a gene: 8. The CDR3 is made up of 16 amino acids. From germline, CDR1 is LGHDT and CDR2 YNNKEL (reference sequence). Written as DNA, the CDR3 is TGTGCCAGCAGCCAAGGTCCCGGGACAGGGTGGAATGAGCAGTTCTTC. Translation: CASSQGPGTGWNEQFF.

This clonotype was counted a few times. The chain carries TRBV6-5 and TRBJ1-1; possible D gene TRBD1, 5 bases. The germline gives CDR1 MNHEY, CDR2 SVGAGI. The V end was cut by 6 bases, the J end by 10 bases, with 15 bases between. The CDR3 covers 12 residues. The CDR3 nucleotides are TGTGCCAGCAGCGACGCAGGGCTAGGAGCTTTCTTT. Residues: CASSDAGLGAFF.

As regards this clonotype: This may be a read error, as it is one base from a much larger clone. The V and J genes are TRBV20-1 and TRBJ1-1; 10 nucleotides line up with TRBD1. V trimming: 5 bases; J trimming: 3 bases; junction bases outside the gene matches: 6. The CDR3 is 14 residues long. Germline V lookup: CDR1 DFQATT, CDR2 SNEGSKA (reference sequence). CDR3 region: CSAETGGHDTEAFF. The CDR3 bases are TGCAGTGCTGAGACAGGGGGCCACGACACTGAAGCTTTCTTT.

Written as DNA, the CDR3 is TGCGCCAGCAGCGTCGCGGGAGGGGGAGATACGCAGTATTTT. Encoded protein: CASSVAGGGDTQYF. The chain joins TRBV5-1 to TRBJ2-3; 9 positions agree with TRBD2. CDR3 length equals 14 residues. Germline values: CDR1 SGHRS, CDR2 YFSETQ. Unmatched junction bases numbered 5, after V lost 4 bases and J lost 5 bases.

This clonotype was counted at least ten times. V gene TRBV12-3 or TRBV12-4 combines with J gene TRBJ1-2, with a tentative D call TRBD1 (6 bases). This CDR3 region has 13 residues. Trimming took off 0 bases at V and 4 bases at J, with 6 bases between the two ends. CDR3 bases: TGTGCCAGCAGTTTAGCGGGGGCCTATGGCTACACCTTC. Its protein is CASSLAGAYGYTF.

The chain is built from TRBV12-3 or TRBV12-4 and TRBJ2-5; D perhaps matches TRBD1 (6 bases). The CDR3 consists of 18 residues. Trimming took 6 bases from V and 3 from J, leaving 26 bases between them. CDR3 protein: CASSPVGTSDPIKETQYF. The CDR3 DNA reads as TGTGCCAGCAGCCCAGTGGGGACATCAGACCCAATTAAAGAGACCCAGTACTTC.

This clonotype was picked up a small number of times. The CDR3 DNA follows: TGTGCCAGCAGCGTAGTGGGAGGTGGGGAAGCTTTCTTT. Its protein product is CASSVVGGGEAFF. The chain carries TRBV9 and TRBJ1-1; D gene uncertain. The CDR3 totals 13 residues. V lost 0 bases, J lost 8 bases, and 11 bases lay in between. CDR1 is SGDLS and CDR2 is YYNGEE in the germline V gene.

This clonotype was detected only a few times. The chain links TRBV6-5 to TRBJ1-1, with 9 bases aligning to TRBD1. CDR3 length: 13 residues. CDR1 and CDR2 from the germline V gene are MNHEY and SVGAGI. The ends lost 8 bases at V and 6 bases at J; junction bases unmatched: 7. The CDR3 DNA is TGTGCCAGCCGAGAACAGGGGGCCCCTGAAGCTTTCTTT. Its translation is CASREQGAPEAFF.

This clonotype was found a few times. The genes are TRBV20-1 and TRBJ1-1; unclear D gene. This CDR3 is built from 14 residues. The ends were cut back, 0 bases at V and 5 bases at J, with 13 bases in the middle. The germline CDR1 and CDR2 sequences are DFQATT and SNEGSKA (reference sequence). The CDR3 DNA reads TGCAGTGCTAGAGATCCCACAGTTGGGACTGAAGCTTTCTTT. It is translated as CSARDPTVGTEAFF.

The chain combines TRBV7-2 with TRBJ2-3; D may match TRBD1 or TRBD2 (5 bases each). CDR3 length equals 14 residues. V was pared by 3 bases and J by 6 bases, with 13 bases between. Germline loops: CDR1 SGHTA, CDR2 FQGNSA. The CDR3 coding sequence is TGTGCCAGCAGCTTTAGCGCCGAGGGGGATACGCAGTATTTT. Translated, it gives CASSFSAEGDTQYF. Filled out from reference TRBV7-2 and TRBJ2-3, the complete variable domain reads GAGVSQSPSNKVTEKGKDVELRCDPISGHTALYWYRQSLGQGLEFLIYFQGNSAPDKSGLPSDRFSAERTGGSVSTLTIQRTQQEDSAVYLCASSFSAEGDTQYFGPGTRLTVL.

This sequence joins TRBV20-1 and TRBJ2-1; 8 bases are shared with TRBD2. Germline CDR1 DFQATT, CDR2 SNEGSKA (reference sequence). This CDR3 has 14 residues. J was trimmed by 5 bases and V by 6 bases; bases with no gene match: 9. CDR3 in amino acids: CSAPRGSGNNEQFF. The CDR3 bases are TGCAGTGCCCCCCGGGGTAGCGGGAACAATGAGCAGTTCTTC.

The rearrangement uses TRBV18 and TRBJ1-1; the D gene is possibly TRBD1 (6 bases). The CDR3 consists of 13 residues. Germline assignment: CDR1 KGHSH and CDR2 LQKENI. The V end was cut by 5 bases, the J end by 1 base, with 8 bases between. CDR3 sequence (DNA): TGTGCCAGCTCAGGGGGCGAGAACACTGAAGCTTTCTTT. Translated: CASSGGENTEAFF.

CDR3 residues: CASSRDLPQDYGYTF. The CDR3 region has the DNA TGCGCCAGCAGCAGGGACCTTCCTCAGGACTATGGCTACACCTTC. V and J are TRBV5-1 and TRBJ1-2; tentative D call: TRBD1 (5 bases). The germline gives CDR1 SGHRS, CDR2 YFSETQ. This CDR3 spans 15 amino acids. The V and J ends lost 4 bases and 3 bases respectively, with 16 bases between them. The whole variable domain, remainder taken from reference TRBV5-1 and TRBJ1-2, is KAGVTQTPRYLIKTRGQQVTLSCSPISGHRSVSWYQQTPGQGLQFLFEYFSETQRNKGNFPGRFSGRQFSNSRSEMNVSTLELGDSALYLCASSRDLPQDYGYTFGSGTRLTVV.

This clonotype was observed at least ten times. The V gene is TRBV20-1, the J gene TRBJ2-1, with 15 bases fitting TRBD2. The germline V gene has CDR1 DFQATT and CDR2 SNEGSKA (reference sequence). The CDR3 has 16 amino acids. The V and J ends lost 4 bases and 7 bases, in that order; junction bases with no gene match: 8. CDR3 region: CSATPGTSGRRNEQFF. The CDR3 DNA reads as TGCAGTGCTACTCCTGGGACTAGCGGGAGGAGGAATGAGCAGTTCTTC.